This T cell receptor (beta chain) was sequenced for a study of vaccination and CD4 T cells after COVID-19 (dated by TCRdb to 2022 to 2024). In terms of the full investigation: The convalescent cohort comprised six males and four females, including two Hispanic individuals, seven Caucasians, two Asians and one multiracial person. Each participant got two doses of either the Pfizer-BioNTech BNT162b2 vaccine (n=8) or the Moderna mRNA-1273 vaccine (n=2). Post-COVID blood samples were collected from convalescent patients a median of roughly 100 days after diagnosis, with a range of roughly 30 to 170 days. Post-vaccine blood samples were obtained a median of approximately 70 days after the second vaccine dose, with a range of roughly 14 to 241 days. The cultures were stimulated with overlapping spike peptide pools from SARS-CoV-2 and from the common cold coronaviruses HCoV-NL63, HCoV-OC43 and HCoV-229E. Control cultures received a CEFX viral epitope pool as the positive control, an HIV-1 Nef peptide pool as the negative control, or no peptide. In under 13 COVID-19 convalescent patients and a handful of infection-naive healthy vaccine recipients, researchers compared the spike-specific CD4+ TCR repertoire from before mRNA vaccination with the repertoire from after. Findings and caveats that apply to the study as a whole: The study included relatively few convalescent patients and did not analyze early timepoints after natural infection. Nearly all vaccine-specific clones in convalescent patients (304 of 307) were mono-reactive for SARS-CoV-2 spike rather than cross-reactive with common cold coronaviruses. The median number of SARS-CoV-2-reactive clonotypes rose from around 20 after infection to some 40 after vaccination, but the change was not significant. Among convalescent patients, a median 86.3% of the SARS-CoV-2-reactive clones seen after vaccination appeared only after vaccination, which suggests priming specific to the vaccine.

Notes on this clonotype: Its antigen is still unknown. No base-level quality is on record; no much larger clone is a single base apart.

The library was prepared using PCR. DNA from cultured CD4+ T cells underwent TCR sequencing with the Oncomine TCR Beta short-read assay at the Johns Hopkins FTIC core. The QIAamp micro DNA kit was used to extract genomic DNA from the cultured CD4+ T cells. Oncomine TCR Beta libraries made from cultured CD4+ T cells were pooled using unique dual indexes and sequenced on an Illumina iSeq 100. On the authors' methods: Non-productive sequences were filtered out, and CDR3s that did not start with C, did not end with F or W, or were shorter than 7 amino acids were discarded. Antigen-specific clonotypes were identified with the MANAFEST web application by comparing peptide-stimulated wells with reference and other culture wells. An FDR below 0.05, an odds ratio above 5, and a productive frequency above 0.1% in at least two of three replicate wells were required for clones to be considered positive. Clonotypes that were significantly expanded in both SARS-CoV-2 spike wells and at least one common cold coronavirus spike condition were defined as cross-reactive. CDR3 homology was assessed with Levenshtein distances (stringdist) and unrooted phylogenetic trees (ape) in R version 3.6.1. Starting from the raw public reads, TCRdb applied fastp trimming at Q25, assembled clones with MiXCR and retained in-frame beta chains. CDR3 protein duplicates are merged, each entry listing the most common genes and DNA. These V and J calls are TCRdb output, not the study's own analysis. Recorded for this sample are 20,000 to 25,000 distinct CDR3 sequences; about two fifths of them occurred a single time. Jointly, the top ten make up approximately 17% of the sample.

The CDR3 numbers 13 residues from cysteine through phenylalanine. Solely the CDR3 DNA is kept, with 39 bases framed from the first base. V sheds 9 bases and J sheds 0 bases, leaving 11 bases between their ends. CDR1 and CDR2, looked up from the germline V gene, are KGHDR and SFDVKD. What the treatment or condition label conveys for this sample: roughly ten-day PBMC culture with coronavirus spike peptide pools or control peptides (ViraFEST assay). The ViraFEST assay, used in the study, expanded antigen-specific T cells with peptide pools and then identified the expanded clonotypes through TCR sequencing. Healthy vaccine recipients had no prior SARS-CoV-2 infection, confirmed by negative nucleocapsid antibody tests before and after vaccination. Each well held some 2 million PBMCs cultured with approximately 10 ug/ml peptide pools in IMDM containing 5% human AB serum and about 10 IU/ml IL-2. Half of the culture medium was replaced with fresh IL-2-containing medium on days 3 and 7. CD4+ T cells were isolated after around 9 days of culture through negative selection using the EasySep CD4+ T cell isolation kit. PBMCs were separated from whole blood using Ficoll-Paque Plus gradient centrifugation and then either used fresh or cryopreserved at -140C. Each culture condition was generally run in triplicate wells.

The V and J segments used are TRBV24-1 and TRBJ2-7; no confident D gene assignment can be made. The clonotype was recovered from a human donor who received a COVID-19 vaccine. Source: CD4+ T cells from blood, cultured in vitro, taken before SARS-CoV-2 vaccination. The sequenced DNA: TGTGCCACCCGCCGGCTAAGCTCCTACGAGCAGTACTTC. This gives the protein CATRRLSSYEQYF.